This TCR beta chain was recorded in a study of blood T cell repertoires in COVID-19. The CDR3 loop spans 15 amino acids. Trimming removed 3 bases from V and 4 bases from J; junction bases left unmatched: 9. Germline CDR1 reads SGHNT; CDR2 reads YYREEE (reference sequence). Profiling relied on immunoSEQ multiplex PCR, and the TCRdb table lists in-frame clones only, not all of them. The top ten hold over 1% of the sample, which has about 310,000 clones, around 84% seen once. The sample comprised peripheral blood. The chain is built from TRBV5-4 and TRBJ2-7, with TRBD1 matching over 8 bases. The source is a man between 65 and 85 years old with acute or convalescent COVID-19. CDR3 in DNA: TGTGCCAGCAGCTCGACAGGGGCTAAGAATTACGAGCAGTACTTC. Protein: CASSSTGAKNYEQYF.